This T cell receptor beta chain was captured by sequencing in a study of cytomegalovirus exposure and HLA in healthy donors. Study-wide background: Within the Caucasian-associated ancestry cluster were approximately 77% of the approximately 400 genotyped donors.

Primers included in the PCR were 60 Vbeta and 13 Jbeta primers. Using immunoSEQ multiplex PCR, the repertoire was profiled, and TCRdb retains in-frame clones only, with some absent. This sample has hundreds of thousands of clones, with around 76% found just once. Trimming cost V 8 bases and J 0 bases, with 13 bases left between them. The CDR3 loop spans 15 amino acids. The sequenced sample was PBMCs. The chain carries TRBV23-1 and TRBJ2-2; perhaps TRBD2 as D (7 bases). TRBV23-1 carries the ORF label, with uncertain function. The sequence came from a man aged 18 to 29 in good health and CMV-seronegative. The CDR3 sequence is CASQGGEANTGELFF. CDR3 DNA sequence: TGCGCCAGCCAAGGGGGGGAAGCGAACACCGGGGAGCTGTTTTTT.